A selection of T cell receptor beta chains follows, all from one sample in a study of T-cell reconstitution after alpha-beta-depleted transplantation in children. TCRdb independently ran MiXCR on the PCR reads; one entry per CDR3 protein. The sample records about a million distinct CDR3 sequences, roughly 29% being singletons. The input for sequencing was PBMCs, mostly from graft donor cells, taken 360 days after TCRalphabeta/CD19-depleted stem cell transplant. These receptors all come from a boy under two years old who had a stem cell transplant for SCID, so the T cells may come from the graft donor. Each CDR3 is given with its conserved first and last residue. The order of the fields is D gene, clone size, J gene, V gene, CDR3 DNA, CDR3 protein. A D gene is named only where the DNA matches it firmly. Clone size is given for some rows only: seen once, a few or many times, or a class if the clone is expanded.

d_call: .; clone_size: once; j_call: TRBJ2-7; v_call: TRBV6-2/TRBV6-3; cdr3_nt: TGTGCCAGCAGGAATCACAGGGCTTCCTACGAGCAGTACTTC; cdr3_aa: CASRNHRASYEQYF
d_call: TRBD2; clone_size: .; j_call: TRBJ2-5; v_call: TRBV12-3/TRBV12-4; cdr3_nt: TGTGCCAGCACCCCTCACGGTAGCGGGGGCCAGGTGGAGACCCAGTACTTC; cdr3_aa: CASTPHGSGGQVETQYF
d_call: TRBD2; clone_size: .; j_call: TRBJ2-5; v_call: TRBV3-1; cdr3_nt: TGTGCCAGCAGCCAAGTTTCAGCTACAGCGGGGTTCTTTCGAGAGACCCAGTACTTC; cdr3_aa: CASSQVSATAGFFRETQYF
d_call: .; clone_size: many; j_call: TRBJ2-7; v_call: TRBV12-3/TRBV12-4; cdr3_nt: TGTGCCAGCAGCTTAGGACCACGCTACGAGCAGTACTTC; cdr3_aa: CASSLGPRYEQYF
d_call: .; clone_size: .; j_call: TRBJ1-3; v_call: TRBV9; cdr3_nt: TGTGCCAGCAGCGTAGGTCTAGGCTCTGGAAACACCATATATTTT; cdr3_aa: CASSVGLGSGNTIYF
d_call: TRBD2; clone_size: .; j_call: TRBJ2-5; v_call: TRBV27; cdr3_nt: TGTGCCAGCAGTTTTGGGCTAGCGGGGGGGCCAAAGACCCAGTACTTC; cdr3_aa: CASSFGLAGGPKTQYF
d_call: TRBD2; clone_size: .; j_call: TRBJ2-1; v_call: TRBV24-1; cdr3_nt: TGTGCCACCAGTGATTGGGGATCCGGGACTAGCGGAAATGAGCAGTTCTTC; cdr3_aa: CATSDWGSGTSGNEQFF
d_call: TRBD2; clone_size: .; j_call: TRBJ2-3; v_call: TRBV20-1; cdr3_nt: TGCAGTGCTACTAGCGGGGGGGCCACAGATACGCAGTATTTT; cdr3_aa: CSATSGGATDTQYF
d_call: .; clone_size: .; j_call: TRBJ2-5; v_call: TRBV6-5; cdr3_nt: TGTGCCAGCAGTTACTCGAAGGGGCAGCGAGAGACCCAGTACTTC; cdr3_aa: CASSYSKGQRETQYF
d_call: TRBD2; clone_size: .; j_call: TRBJ2-7; v_call: TRBV6-5; cdr3_nt: TGTGCCAGCAGTTACGGGTCCGGGGGGGCCTACGAGCAGTACTTC; cdr3_aa: CASSYGSGGAYEQYF
d_call: TRBD1; clone_size: .; j_call: TRBJ1-1; v_call: TRBV5-6; cdr3_nt: TGTGCCAGCAGCTTGGAGACAGGGGAAGCTTTCTTT; cdr3_aa: CASSLETGEAFF
d_call: TRBD2; clone_size: few; j_call: TRBJ2-1; v_call: TRBV24-1; cdr3_nt: TGTGCCACCAGTGTTGGACTAGCGGGGATCTATGAGCAGTTCTTC; cdr3_aa: CATSVGLAGIYEQFF
d_call: .; clone_size: few; j_call: TRBJ2-7; v_call: TRBV15; cdr3_nt: TGTGCCACCAGCATGAGACCCTTGGGACGGCTATCCTACGAGCAGTACTTC; cdr3_aa: CATSMRPLGRLSYEQYF
d_call: .; clone_size: .; j_call: TRBJ1-1; v_call: TRBV12-3/TRBV12-4; cdr3_nt: TGTGCCAGCAGTTTATTTGGGGAGAACACTGAAGCTTTCTTT; cdr3_aa: CASSLFGENTEAFF
d_call: .; clone_size: .; j_call: TRBJ2-3; v_call: TRBV29-1; cdr3_nt: TGCAGCGTTGCCGACAACACAGATACGCAGTATTTT; cdr3_aa: CSVADNTDTQYF
d_call: .; clone_size: few; j_call: TRBJ2-7; v_call: TRBV12-3/TRBV12-4; cdr3_nt: TGTGCCAGCAGACACAGTGGGGACGAGCAGTACTTC; cdr3_aa: CASRHSGDEQYF
d_call: TRBD1; clone_size: .; j_call: TRBJ1-5; v_call: TRBV7-3; cdr3_nt: TGTGCCAGCAGCTTAGGGTGGGGCAGGGGGCTTAGCAATCAGCCCCAGCATTTT; cdr3_aa: CASSLGWGRGLSNQPQHF
d_call: .; clone_size: few; j_call: TRBJ2-7; v_call: TRBV15; cdr3_nt: TGTGCCACCAGCAGAGATCACGGCTCCTACGAGCAGTACTTC; cdr3_aa: CATSRDHGSYEQYF
d_call: TRBD2; clone_size: .; j_call: TRBJ2-7; v_call: TRBV6-2/TRBV6-3; cdr3_nt: TGTGCCAGCAGATTGGCGACTAGCGGGGACTCCTACGAGCAGTACTTC; cdr3_aa: CASRLATSGDSYEQYF
d_call: .; clone_size: few; j_call: TRBJ2-6; v_call: TRBV27; cdr3_nt: TGTGCCAGCAGGAGAGCTCCCTCTGGGGCCAACGTCCTGACTTTC; cdr3_aa: CASRRAPSGANVLTF
d_call: .; clone_size: few; j_call: TRBJ2-1; v_call: TRBV11-2; cdr3_nt: TGTGCCAGCAGCTTATTCTACGGGTCAGGGCCCTACAATGAGCAGTTCTTC; cdr3_aa: CASSLFYGSGPYNEQFF
d_call: TRBD1; clone_size: few; j_call: TRBJ2-7; v_call: TRBV5-1; cdr3_nt: TGCGCCAGCAGCGAGGGGACAGTCCGTTGGGAGCAGTACTTC; cdr3_aa: CASSEGTVRWEQYF
d_call: .; clone_size: .; j_call: TRBJ1-6; v_call: TRBV6-1; cdr3_nt: TGTGCCAGCTTGAGAGGGGCAAATTCACCCCTCCACTTT; cdr3_aa: CASLRGANSPLHF
d_call: .; clone_size: few; j_call: TRBJ1-2; v_call: TRBV29-1; cdr3_nt: TGCAGCGTTGAAGATACGAGACGGGGTGGCTACACCTTC; cdr3_aa: CSVEDTRRGGYTF
d_call: TRBD1; clone_size: .; j_call: TRBJ2-2; v_call: TRBV12-3/TRBV12-4; cdr3_nt: TGTGCCAGCAGGGGGACAGGGTGGGTTGACACCGGGGAGCTGTTTTTT; cdr3_aa: CASRGTGWVDTGELFF
d_call: .; clone_size: .; j_call: TRBJ2-2; v_call: TRBV7-9; cdr3_nt: TGTGCCAGCAGCTTTGGTGGGACCACCGGGGAGCTGTTTTTT; cdr3_aa: CASSFGGTTGELFF
d_call: .; clone_size: few; j_call: TRBJ2-5; v_call: TRBV5-1; cdr3_nt: TGCGCCAGCAGCTTGTTTCGGGCAGAGACCCAGTACTTC; cdr3_aa: CASSLFRAETQYF
d_call: .; clone_size: many; j_call: TRBJ2-2; v_call: TRBV12-3/TRBV12-4; cdr3_nt: TGTGCCAGCAGCCACTCCATTGGAAGGACCGGGGAGCTGTTTTTT; cdr3_aa: CASSHSIGRTGELFF
d_call: .; clone_size: .; j_call: TRBJ2-7; v_call: TRBV28; cdr3_nt: TGTGCCAGCAGGGGTAGGGGGGAGGGATGGCAGTACTTC; cdr3_aa: CASRGRGEGWQYF
d_call: .; clone_size: .; j_call: TRBJ2-5; v_call: TRBV15; cdr3_nt: TGTGCCACCACCCCTGGGGGGGCGATTCTCGATTCGGAGACCCAGTACTTC; cdr3_aa: CATTPGGAILDSETQYF
d_call: TRBD2; clone_size: many; j_call: TRBJ2-2; v_call: TRBV11-1; cdr3_nt: TGTGCCAGCAGCTATGCGGGGGGCCCCGGGGAGCTGTTTTTT; cdr3_aa: CASSYAGGPGELFF
d_call: TRBD1; clone_size: .; j_call: TRBJ2-7; v_call: TRBV2; cdr3_nt: TGTGCCAGCAGAACAGCCGGGACAGGCAACTACGAGCAGAACTTC; cdr3_aa: CASRTAGTGNYEQNF